This TCR beta chain was sequenced during a study of vaccination and CD4 T cells after COVID-19. As for this clonotype: The antigen remains unidentified.

Regarding time point: late sampling 161 to 241 days after vaccination in a few convalescent patients. The treatment was: roughly ten-day PBMC culture with coronavirus spike peptide pools or control peptides (ViraFEST assay). It was on days 3 and 7 that half the medium was replaced with fresh IL-2 medium. The Oncomine TCR Beta short-read assay was what sequenced the DNA obtained from cultured CD4+ T cells. TCRdb fed the PCR reads into MiXCR, producing one record per CDR3 protein. The sample lists under 20,000 distinct CDR3 sequences; 44% were seen once. Germline CDR1 reads GTSNPN; CDR2 reads SVGIG (reference sequence). V shed 3 bases and J 2 bases; nucleotides not matched to a gene: 8. The CDR3 runs 16 residues.

This clonotype was obtained from a human donor who had recovered from COVID-19. The chain has TRBV30 and TRBJ2-5, with 11 bases that match TRBD1. The starting material was CD4+ T cells from blood, cultured in vitro, obtained about 7 months after SARS-CoV-2 vaccination. CDR3 loop: CAWRGSGTGGQETQYF. In DNA, the CDR3 is TGTGCCTGGAGAGGATCCGGGACAGGGGGGCAAGAGACCCAGTACTTC.